Below are 4 T cell receptor beta chains sequenced from a single sample in a study of T cell clonotyping in hematopoietic cell transplantation (dated by TCRdb to the early 2020s). This specimen's time point label, per the study, means: recipient sample about 28 days before transplant, after cytoreduction. Receptor libraries were prepared by the immunoSEQ multiplex PCR assay. As stored in TCRdb, this immuneACCESS dataset retains in-frame rearrangements with V and J assigned. A fraction of the clones does not appear; measured against another copy, unresolved V genes explain less than half of the discrepancy, and the remainder lacks a known reason. For this sample there are tens of thousands of clones; 85% appear just once. The leading ten clones occupy roughly 3.1% of the sample. This sample comprised peripheral blood mononuclear cells, obtained before stem cell transplant. Source of these receptors: a man in his 60s with acute myeloid leukemia. Some clones in this sample may be carry-over from other donors' samples.

This sequence joins TRBV2 and TRBJ1-2; 9 bases fit TRBD1. The CDR3 has 15 residues. Germline values: CDR1 SNHLY, CDR2 FYNNEI. J lost 3 bases, V lost 2 bases, and 4 bases had no gene match. Here the CDR3 reads CASSELQGADYGYTF. The CDR3 DNA follows: TGTGCCAGCAGTGAACTACAGGGGGCGGACTATGGCTACACCTTC. Supplemented by reference TRBV2 and TRBJ1-2, the full variable domain reads EPEVTQTPSHQVTQMGQEVILRCVPISNHLYFYWYRQILGQKVEFLVSFYNNEISEKSEIFDDQFSVERPDGSNFTLKIRSTKLEDSAMYFCASSELQGADYGYTFGSGTRLTVV.

This clone was seen more than once but under ten times. The chain carries TRBV19 and TRBJ2-7; unclear D gene. Trimming took off 4 bases at V and 4 bases at J, with 8 bases between the two ends. The CDR3 runs 12 residues. CDR1 is LNHDA and CDR2 is SQIVND in the germline V gene (reference sequence). The CDR3 here is CASSKNSYEQYF. The CDR3 DNA sequence: TGTGCCAGTAGTAAGAATTCTTACGAGCAGTACTTC.

The chain employs TRBV7-2 and TRBJ1-5, with TRBD1 matching 9 bases. Per the germline V gene, CDR1 is SGHTA and CDR2 is FQGNSA. The CDR3 consists of 17 residues. With 5 bases clipped from V and 4 bases from J, the junction kept 12 bases outside the gene matches. The CDR3 coding sequence is TGTGCCAGCAGCCACCGGGACAGGGTACGCCTGAATCAGCCCCAGCATTTT. Translating gives CASSHRDRVRLNQPQHF.

The chain carries TRBV19 and TRBJ2-7; perhaps TRBD1 as D (5 bases). This CDR3 is 14 amino acids long. Trimming left V 3 bases short and J 2 bases short, with 11 bases between. In germline, CDR1 is LNHDA, CDR2 SQIVND (reference sequence). In nucleotides, the CDR3 is TGTGCCAGTAGTATCTCAGGGTCCACCTACGAGCAGTACTTC. Protein sequence: CASSISGSTYEQYF.